The clone carrying this T cell receptor beta chain was seen a few times. What it binds is unknown. The record originates from a study of cytomegalovirus exposure and HLA in healthy donors. Germline-derived CDR1 and CDR2 are SGHDT and YYEEEE. This CDR3 is 18 amino acids long. The junction had 11 bases not matched to a gene; V was cut back by 5 bases and J by 6 bases. Broader study findings: Some V segments, TRBV6-2 and TRBV6-3 among them, were indistinguishable and were therefore excluded. Associated with cytomegalovirus, according to the listing, were around 160 TCR beta chains. Further analysis, carried out later, found HLA-associated TCR beta chains more clonally expanded than equally common other chains. In a later analysis, across HLA loci, associated TCR counts were highest for DRB1, lowest for HLA-C.

Use of 60 Vbeta and 13 Jbeta primers characterized the PCR. Only in-frame clones appear in the TCRdb table, and some are missing; sequencing was by immunoSEQ multiplex PCR. There are some 96,000 clones in the sample; around 73% occur only once, and 0.7% to 0.85% lies in the top ten. The specimen sequenced was PBMCs. The chain joins TRBV5-6 to TRBJ2-2; 15 bases match TRBD2. The TCR originated in a woman aged 55-69 years in good health and CMV-seronegative. CDR3 region: CASSRTSGRAGRAGELFF. As DNA, the CDR3 is TGTGCCAGCAGTCGGACTAGCGGGAGGGCCGGAAGGGCCGGGGAGCTGTTTTTT.